This T cell receptor beta chain originates from a study of response to subunit inactivated influenza vaccine. The study, taken as a whole, reports: Each seasonal flu vaccination may recruit only limited new T cells, authors suggested.

One entry per CDR3 protein, called by TCRdb with MiXCR from the RT-PCR reads. This sample has about 310,000 distinct CDR3 sequences, with approximately 23% found just once. This clonotype has only a few counts. Antigen specificity is unknown. The specimen comprised PBMCs from blood, sampled approximately 22 months after vaccination. The TCR comes from a man aged 50 to 69 who received an inactivated influenza vaccine.

The CDR3, as DNA: TGTGCCAGCAGTTTGGGACCGACTTCTGGAAACACCATATATTTT. Its protein product is CASSLGPTSGNTIYF. The rearrangement uses TRBV6-5 and TRBJ1-3; possibly TRBD1 for D (5 bases). Looked up from germline, CDR1 is MNHEY and CDR2 is SVGAGI. The CDR3 has 15 amino acids. With 4 bases removed from V and 1 base from J, the gap between germline ends came to 11 bases.